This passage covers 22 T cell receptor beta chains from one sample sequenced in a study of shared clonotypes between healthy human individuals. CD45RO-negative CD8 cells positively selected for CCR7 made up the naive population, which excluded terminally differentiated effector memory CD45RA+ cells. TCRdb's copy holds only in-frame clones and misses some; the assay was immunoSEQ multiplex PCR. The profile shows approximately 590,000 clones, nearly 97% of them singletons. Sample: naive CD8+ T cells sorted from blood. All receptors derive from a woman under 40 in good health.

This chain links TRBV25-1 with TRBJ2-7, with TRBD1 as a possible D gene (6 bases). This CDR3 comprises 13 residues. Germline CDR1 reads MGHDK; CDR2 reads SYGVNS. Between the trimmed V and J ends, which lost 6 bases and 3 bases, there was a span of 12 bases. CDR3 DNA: TGTGCCAGCAGCTACCGGGACAACTACGAGCAGTACTTC. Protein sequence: CASSYRDNYEQYF.

CDR3 coding DNA: TGCGCCAGCAGCCAAGATCGGACAGGTTATCAGCCCCAGCATTTT. Translating gives CASSQDRTGYQPQHF. The chain has TRBV4-1 and TRBJ1-5; 7 bases map to TRBD1. CDR3 length equals 15 residues. Germline CDR1 reads MGHRA; CDR2 reads YSYEKL. Trimming took 0 bases from V and 5 from J; bases not matched to a gene: 4.

The CDR3 DNA reads as TGTGCCAGCAGTTTAGGGGTATCTGGAAACACCATATATTTT. It specifies CASSLGVSGNTIYF. The V gene is TRBV28, the J gene TRBJ1-3; D ambiguous. CDR1 is MDHEN and CDR2 is SYDVKM in the germline V gene. The CDR3 runs to 14 residues. The germline V and J ends were trimmed by 2 bases and 1 base, with 6 bases remaining between them.

CDR3 in amino acids: CASSRGGGFNEKLFF. The DNA of the CDR3 is TGTGCCAGCAGCAGAGGGGGGGGCTTCAATGAAAAACTGTTTTTT. The chain combines TRBV28 with TRBJ1-4, with D tentatively TRBD1 (6 bases). CDR1 is MDHEN, CDR2 SYDVKM, per germline. The CDR3 has 15 residues. Trimming removed 6 bases at V and 5 bases at J, with 16 bases between.

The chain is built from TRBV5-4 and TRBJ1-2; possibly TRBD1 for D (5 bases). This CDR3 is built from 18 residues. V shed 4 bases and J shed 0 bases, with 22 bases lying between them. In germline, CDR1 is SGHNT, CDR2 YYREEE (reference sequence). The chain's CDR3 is CASSPDGSDSYSNYGYTF. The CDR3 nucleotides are TGTGCCAGCAGCCCGGATGGCTCCGACAGTTATTCTAACTATGGCTACACCTTC. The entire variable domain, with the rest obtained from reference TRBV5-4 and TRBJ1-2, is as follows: ETGVTQSPTHLIKTRGQQVTLRCSSQSGHNTVSWYQQALGQGPQFIFQYYREEENGRGNFPPRFSGLQFPNYSSELNVNALELDDSALYLCASSPDGSDSYSNYGYTFGSGTRLTVV.

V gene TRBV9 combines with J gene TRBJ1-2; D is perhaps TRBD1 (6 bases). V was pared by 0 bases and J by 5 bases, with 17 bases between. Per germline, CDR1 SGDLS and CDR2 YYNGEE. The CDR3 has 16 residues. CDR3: CASSVANTGTEYGYTF. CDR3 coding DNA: TGTGCCAGCAGCGTAGCTAATACAGGGACGGAGTATGGCTACACCTTC. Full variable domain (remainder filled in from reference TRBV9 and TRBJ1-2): DSGVTQTPKHLITATGQRVTLRCSPRSGDLSVYWYQQSLDQGLQFLIQYYNGEERAKGNILERFSAQQFPDLHSELNLSSLELGDSALYFCASSVANTGTEYGYTFGSGTRLTVV.

CDR3 sequence reads: CASSYGGRNEQYF. As DNA, the CDR3 is TGTGCCAGCAGCTACGGAGGTAGGAACGAGCAGTACTTC. This chain connects TRBV7-6 to TRBJ2-7; possibly TRBD2 for D (5 bases). Germline V CDR1 and CDR2: SGHVS, FNYEAQ. The length of the CDR3 is 13 residues. V was shortened by 4 bases and J by 5 bases, with 12 bases between the two germline ends.

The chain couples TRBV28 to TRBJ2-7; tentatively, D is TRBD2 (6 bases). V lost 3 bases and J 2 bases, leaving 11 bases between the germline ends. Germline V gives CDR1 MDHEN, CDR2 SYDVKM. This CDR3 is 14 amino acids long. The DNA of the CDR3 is TGTGCCAGCAGTTTGCACGCGGGAACCTACGAGCAGTACTTC. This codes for CASSLHAGTYEQYF.

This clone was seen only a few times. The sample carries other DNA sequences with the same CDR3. The CDR3 protein is CASRTGRNTEAFF. The DNA of the CDR3 is TGTGCCAGTAGAACAGGGCGGAACACTGAAGCTTTCTTT. This chain uses TRBV19 with TRBJ1-1, with a possible D match to TRBD1 (6 bases). The CDR3 runs 13 residues. Per the germline V gene, CDR1 is LNHDA and CDR2 is SQIVND (reference sequence). Between the trimmed V and J ends, which lost 6 bases and 1 base, there was a span of 9 bases.

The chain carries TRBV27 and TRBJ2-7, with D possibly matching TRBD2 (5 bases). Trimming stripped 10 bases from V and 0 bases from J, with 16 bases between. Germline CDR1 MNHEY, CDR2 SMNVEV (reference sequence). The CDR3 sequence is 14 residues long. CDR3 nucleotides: TGTGCCACCGCGTTGGACTCGAGCTCCTACGAGCAGTACTTC. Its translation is CATALDSSSYEQYF.

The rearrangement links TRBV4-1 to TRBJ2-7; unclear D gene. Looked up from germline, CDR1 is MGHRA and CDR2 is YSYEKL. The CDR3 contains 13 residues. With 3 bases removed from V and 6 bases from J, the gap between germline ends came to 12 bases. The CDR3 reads CASSQQAGAEQYF. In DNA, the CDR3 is TGCGCCAGCAGCCAGCAAGCAGGAGCCGAGCAGTACTTC.

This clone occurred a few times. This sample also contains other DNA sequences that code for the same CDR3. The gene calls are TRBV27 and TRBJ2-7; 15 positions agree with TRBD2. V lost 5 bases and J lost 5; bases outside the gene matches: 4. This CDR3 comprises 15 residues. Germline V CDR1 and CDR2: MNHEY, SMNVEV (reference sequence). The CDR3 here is CASSLGTSGRNEQYF. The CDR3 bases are TGTGCCAGCAGTCTCGGGACTAGCGGGAGGAACGAGCAGTACTTC.

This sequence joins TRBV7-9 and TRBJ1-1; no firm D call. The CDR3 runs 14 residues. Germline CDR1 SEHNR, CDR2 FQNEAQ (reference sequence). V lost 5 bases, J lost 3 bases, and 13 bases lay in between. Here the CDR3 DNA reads TGTGCCAGCAGCCCCCCCGTCCCCGACACTGAAGCTTTCTTT. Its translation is CASSPPVPDTEAFF. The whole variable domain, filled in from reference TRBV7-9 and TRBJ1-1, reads DTGVSQNPRHKITKRGQNVTFRCDPISEHNRLYWYRQTLGQGPEFLTYFQNEAQLEKSRLLSDRFSAERPKGSFSTLEIQRTEQGDSAMYLCASSPPVPDTEAFFGQGTRLTVV.

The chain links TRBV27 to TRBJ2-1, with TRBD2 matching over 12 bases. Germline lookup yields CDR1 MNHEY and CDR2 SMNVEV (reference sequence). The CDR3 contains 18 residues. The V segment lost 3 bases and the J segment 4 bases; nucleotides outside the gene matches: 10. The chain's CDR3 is CASSFLAGGSRTYNEQFF. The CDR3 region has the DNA TGTGCCAGCAGTTTCCTAGCGGGAGGGTCCCGGACATACAATGAGCAGTTCTTC.

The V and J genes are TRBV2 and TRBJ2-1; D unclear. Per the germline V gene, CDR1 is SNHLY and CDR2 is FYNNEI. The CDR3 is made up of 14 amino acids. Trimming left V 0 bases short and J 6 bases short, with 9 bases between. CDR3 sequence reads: CASSEALSSNEQFF. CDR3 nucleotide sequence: TGTGCCAGCAGTGAAGCGCTGTCGTCCAATGAGCAGTTCTTC.

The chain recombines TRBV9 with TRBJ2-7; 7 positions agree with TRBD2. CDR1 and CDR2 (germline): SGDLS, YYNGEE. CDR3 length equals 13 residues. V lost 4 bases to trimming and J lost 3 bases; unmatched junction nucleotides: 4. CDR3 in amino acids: CASSPRTSYEQYF. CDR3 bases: TGTGCCAGCAGCCCGAGGACTAGCTACGAGCAGTACTTC.

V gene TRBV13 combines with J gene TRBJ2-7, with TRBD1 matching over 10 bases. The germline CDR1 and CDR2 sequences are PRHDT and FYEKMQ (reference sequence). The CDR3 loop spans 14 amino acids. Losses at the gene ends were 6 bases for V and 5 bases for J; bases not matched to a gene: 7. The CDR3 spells CASRSGTGANEQYF. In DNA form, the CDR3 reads TGTGCCAGCAGGTCCGGGACAGGGGCCAACGAGCAGTACTTC.

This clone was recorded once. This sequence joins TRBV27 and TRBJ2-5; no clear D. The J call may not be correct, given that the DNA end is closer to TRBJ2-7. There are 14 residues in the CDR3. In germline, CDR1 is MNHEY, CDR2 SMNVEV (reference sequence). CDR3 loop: CASSPTRPTYEQYF. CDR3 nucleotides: TGTGCCAGCAGCCCCACGCGTCCAACTTACGAGCAGTACTTC.

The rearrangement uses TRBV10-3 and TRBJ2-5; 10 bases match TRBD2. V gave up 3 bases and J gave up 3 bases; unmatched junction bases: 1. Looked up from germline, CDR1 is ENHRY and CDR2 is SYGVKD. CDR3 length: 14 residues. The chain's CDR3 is CAISDLAGEETQYF. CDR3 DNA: TGTGCCATCAGTGATCTAGCGGGAGAAGAGACCCAGTACTTC.

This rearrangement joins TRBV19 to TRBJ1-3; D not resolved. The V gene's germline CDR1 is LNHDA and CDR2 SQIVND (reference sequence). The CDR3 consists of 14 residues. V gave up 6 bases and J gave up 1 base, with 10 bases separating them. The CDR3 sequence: CASSPPVSGNTIYF. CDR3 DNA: TGTGCCAGTAGCCCCCCAGTGTCTGGAAACACCATATATTTT.

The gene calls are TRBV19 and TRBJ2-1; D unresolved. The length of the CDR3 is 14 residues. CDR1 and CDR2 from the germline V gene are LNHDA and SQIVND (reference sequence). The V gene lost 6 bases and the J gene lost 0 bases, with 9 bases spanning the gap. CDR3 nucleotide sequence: TGTGCCAGTAGGGACCAAAGCTCCTACAATGAGCAGTTCTTC. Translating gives CASRDQSSYNEQFF.

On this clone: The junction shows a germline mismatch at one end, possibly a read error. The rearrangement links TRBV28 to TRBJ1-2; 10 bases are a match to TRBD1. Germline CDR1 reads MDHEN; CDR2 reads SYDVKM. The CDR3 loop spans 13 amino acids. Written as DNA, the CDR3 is TGTGCCAGCAGTTTTTGGGACAGGGGCCAAAACGCCTTC. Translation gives CASSFWDRGQNAF.